The entry that follows covers one T cell receptor beta chain sequence. No antigen is known for it. Sample treatment: some 20 received Ad26.COV2.S at low or high dose, single or two shots; about 5 received placebo; per-sample allocation not given. Sample collection was performed on day 63 after the first vaccine or placebo injection. Boston provided a donor who was an adult aged 18-55 years. The data were taken from a study of Ad26.COV2.S vaccination and SARS-CoV-2 variants. Study-wide results and caveats: Comparable non-spike TCR breadth was observed in vaccine and placebo recipients. Relative to placebo recipients, vaccine recipients exhibited elevated spike-specific TCR breadth. Post-vaccination spike-specific CD8+ and CD4+ T cell responses reportedly had substantial breadth.

Some clones are missing from TCRdb's copy, which holds only in-frame ones; the method was immunoSEQ multiplex PCR. In the table there are hundreds of thousands of clones, approximately 86% of which are singletons. V lost 6 bases, J lost 4 bases, and 10 bases lay in between. Germline CDR1 SQVTM, CDR2 ANQGSEA. This CDR3 has 12 amino acids. The chain has TRBV29-1 and TRBJ1-3; D gene ambiguous. This TCR was recovered from a person between 18 and 60 years old who received the Ad26.COV2.S COVID-19 vaccine or a placebo. The starting material was peripheral blood, obtained in a trial of Ad26.COV2.S vaccine versus placebo. The CDR3 nucleotides are TGCAGCGTGCAGGTTGCGGGAAACACCATATATTTT. Amino acid sequence: CSVQVAGNTIYF.